Below, 25 T cell receptor beta chains from the same sample are listed, as sequenced in a study of T-cell memory formation after mild COVID-19. A single record per CDR3 protein comes from TCRdb applying MiXCR to the 5' RACE reads. The data show about 260,000 distinct CDR3 sequences, 8.2% seen once. The sequenced material came from PBMCs or a T cell subset sorted from them (not recorded which). The receptors come from a man aged 18 to 30 who had mild COVID-19 (a few samples of this study predate the infection). Cell type and time point are not known.

The chain employs TRBV18 and TRBJ1-2; D gene uncertain. There are 16 residues in the CDR3. CDR1 is KGHSH, CDR2 LQKENI, per germline. V was clipped by 3 bases and J by 0 bases, with 14 bases between them. This CDR3 reads CASSPRKDPPNYGYTF. CDR3 DNA: TGTGCCAGCTCACCCCGTAAAGACCCACCTAACTATGGCTACACCTTC.

This clonotype has only a few counts. The chain couples TRBV5-4 to TRBJ2-4; D assignment may be TRBD1 or TRBD2 (7 bases each). Germline V gene data show CDR1 as SGHNT and CDR2 as YYREEE (reference sequence). V was clipped by 4 bases and J by 5 bases, with 16 bases between them. The CDR3 has 15 amino acids. CDR3: CASSQGGAGENIQYF. CDR3 nucleotides: TGTGCCAGCAGCCAGGGGGGGGCAGGAGAAAACATTCAGTACTTC.

J is TRBJ2-7 and V is TRBV10-2; D tentatively reads TRBD1 or TRBD2 (5 bases each). The germline V gene encodes CDR1 WSHSY and CDR2 SAAADI. This CDR3 comprises 13 residues. Trimming took 8 bases from V and 3 from J, leaving 14 bases between them. CDR3 coding DNA: TGCGCCAGCCAGGGAGCAGACCGCTACGAGCAGTACTTC. It yields the protein CASQGADRYEQYF.

This rearrangement joins TRBV9 to TRBJ2-2, with 9 bases aligning to TRBD2. Per the germline V gene, CDR1 is SGDLS and CDR2 is YYNGEE. The junction had 4 bases not matched to a gene; V was cut back by 0 bases and J by 1 base. The CDR3 is 17 residues long. The CDR3 nucleotides read TGTGCCAGCAGCGTAGACCCACTAGCGGGGAACACCGGGGAGCTGTTTTTT. Its translation is CASSVDPLAGNTGELFF.

V gene TRBV7-8 combines with J gene TRBJ2-1; D unclear. This CDR3 has 14 amino acids. V was clipped by 0 bases and J by 5 bases, with 8 bases between them. The germline gives CDR1 SGHVS, CDR2 FQNEAQ. The CDR3 is CASSLAPGDNEQFF. The DNA of the CDR3 is TGTGCCAGCAGCTTAGCGCCAGGAGACAATGAGCAGTTCTTC.

The CDR3 reads CASSLDGGAFEQFF. CDR3 DNA: TGTGCCAGCAGCTTAGACGGGGGGGCTTTTGAGCAGTTCTTC. V usage is TRBV7-2 and J usage is TRBJ2-1; 8 positions agree with TRBD2. Trimming removed 1 base from V and 9 bases from J; junction bases left unmatched: 5. This CDR3 spans 14 amino acids. Per germline, CDR1 SGHTA and CDR2 FQGNSA.

This clonotype was seen many times. The chain employs TRBV7-9 and TRBJ2-3; D unclear. Germline V gene lookup returns CDR1 SEHNR and CDR2 FQNEAQ (reference sequence). Deletions cut 1 base from V and 6 bases from J, with 8 bases between. The CDR3 totals 13 residues. CDR3 DNA sequence: TGTGCCAGCAGCTTAGAACGCCCTGATACGCAGTATTTT. Amino acids: CASSLERPDTQYF.

The chain recombines TRBV4-3 with TRBJ2-2; the D gene is possibly TRBD2 (6 bases). V lost 0 bases to trimming and J lost 4 bases, with 9 bases between them. The CDR3 runs to 15 residues. Germline loops: CDR1 LGHNA, CDR2 YSLEER. The CDR3 sequence: CASSQEAAGTGELFF. In DNA, the CDR3 is TGCGCCAGCAGCCAAGAGGCAGCGGGCACCGGGGAGCTGTTTTTT.

This clonotype has only a few counts. The chain has TRBV5-1 and TRBJ1-2, with TRBD1 matching 7 bases. From germline, CDR1 is SGHRS and CDR2 YFSETQ. V gave up 9 bases and J gave up 4 bases; unmatched junction bases: 6. This CDR3 is built from 12 residues. The CDR3 DNA reads as TGCGCCACCGCGGGGACAGTCTATGGCTACACCTTC. This encodes CATAGTVYGYTF.

The J gene is TRBJ1-5, the V gene TRBV20-1; D perhaps matches TRBD1 (5 bases). Trimming took 4 bases from V and 0 from J, leaving 10 bases between them. Germline loops: CDR1 DFQATT, CDR2 SNEGSKA (reference sequence). The CDR3 spans 14 residues. The CDR3, as DNA: TGCAGTGCTATACAGGCCCCTAGCAATCAGCCCCAGCATTTT. Protein: CSAIQAPSNQPQHF.

In its sample, this clonotype was seen many times. This rearrangement joins TRBV5-1 to TRBJ2-3; D uncertain. V was shortened by 0 bases and J by 0 bases, with 11 bases between the two germline ends. Germline CDR1 is SGHRS and CDR2 is YFSETQ. The CDR3 is 16 amino acids. The CDR3 sequence is CASSLVLLPSTDTQYF. The CDR3 coding sequence is TGCGCCAGCAGCTTGGTCTTGCTTCCTAGCACAGATACGCAGTATTTT.

The V call is TRBV6-1, the J call TRBJ2-3; the D gene could be TRBD1 or TRBD2 (5 bases each). This CDR3 has 13 residues. In germline, CDR1 is MNHNS, CDR2 SASEGT. V was cut by 3 bases and J by 8 bases, with 12 bases left in between. CDR3 amino acids: CASSEGRPGTQYF. The CDR3 DNA is TGTGCCAGCAGTGAGGGACGGCCGGGTACGCAGTATTTT.

On this clonotype itself: Germline is not matched at one junction end, which may reflect a read error. The chain uses TRBV7-9 and TRBJ2-3, with TRBD2 identical over 11 bases. The germline V gene encodes CDR1 SEHNR and CDR2 FQNEAQ (reference sequence). CDR3 length: 16 residues. CDR3 coding DNA: TGTGCCAGCAGCTCCTACATAGCGGGGGGGACAGATACGAAGTATTTT. Protein product: CASSSYIAGGTDTKYF.

The table lists this clonotype with a few counts. The V gene is TRBV5-1, the J gene TRBJ1-4; D unclear. CDR1 and CDR2 (germline): SGHRS, YFSETQ. The ends were cut back, 1 base at V and 5 bases at J, with 6 bases in the middle. The CDR3 loop spans 13 amino acids. The CDR3 region has the DNA TGCGCCAGCAGCTTGTACGGGAATGAAAAACTGTTTTTT. The encoded protein is CASSLYGNEKLFF.

The chain has TRBV7-2 and TRBJ1-6, with a tentative D call TRBD1 (5 bases). Between the trimmed V and J ends, which lost 4 bases and 7 bases, there was a span of 14 bases. CDR1 and CDR2 from the germline V gene are SGHTA and FQGNSA. CDR3 length: 15 residues. The CDR3 sequence is CASSSTRDGNSPLHF. The CDR3 region has the DNA TGTGCCAGCAGCTCCACCCGGGACGGCAATTCACCCCTCCACTTT.

This clonotype was counted at least ten times. The V and J genes are TRBV6-6 and TRBJ1-4; 7 nucleotides agree with TRBD1. The CDR3 has 14 residues. V trimming: 4 bases; J trimming: 8 bases; junction bases outside the gene matches: 7. Per germline, CDR1 MNHNY and CDR2 SVGAGI (reference sequence). DNA for the CDR3: TGTGCCAGCAGTTCTGACAGGGTGGGGGAAAAACTGTTTTTT. Amino acids: CASSSDRVGEKLFF.

This clonotype appeared a few times. The chain has TRBV9 and TRBJ2-5; 11 bases agree with TRBD2. V lost 0 bases to trimming and J lost 0 bases; unmatched junction nucleotides: 7. Per the germline V gene, CDR1 is SGDLS and CDR2 is YYNGEE. The CDR3 is 18 amino acids. The chain's CDR3 is CASSVGSSGGTYQETQYF. The CDR3 DNA reads as TGTGCCAGCAGCGTAGGGTCTAGCGGGGGGACGTACCAAGAGACCCAGTACTTC.

J is TRBJ2-1 and V is TRBV7-3; the match to TRBD2 covers 7 bases. Trimming took 2 bases from V and 8 from J; bases not matched to a gene: 9. CDR3 length: 15 residues. CDR1 and CDR2 (germline): SGHTA, FQGTGA. The CDR3 here is CASSLAVTSSDEQFF. Here the CDR3 DNA reads TGTGCCAGCAGCTTAGCTGTGACTAGCTCCGATGAGCAGTTCTTC.

This clonotype has only a few counts. V and J are TRBV12-3 or TRBV12-4 and TRBJ1-4; 7 positions agree with TRBD1. This CDR3 spans 13 amino acids. Trimming took 2 bases from V and 8 from J; bases not matched to a gene: 2. CDR3: CASSLQGGEKLFF. CDR3 DNA sequence: TGTGCCAGCAGTTTACAGGGGGGGGAAAAACTGTTTTTT.

The chain recombines TRBV13 with TRBJ2-5, with TRBD1 matching 10 bases. V gave up 5 bases and J gave up 7 bases; unmatched junction bases: 7. CDR1 is PRHDT and CDR2 is FYEKMQ in the germline V gene (reference sequence). The CDR3 length is 14 residues. CDR3 in amino acids: CASSADRGPGTQYF. CDR3 sequence (DNA): TGTGCCAGCAGCGCCGACAGGGGGCCGGGGACCCAGTACTTC.

The chain employs TRBV7-9 and TRBJ1-3; 7 bases are a match to TRBD1. After removal of 3 bases from V and 2 bases from J, the junction contained 4 bases not matched to a gene. This CDR3 has 15 residues. Germline V CDR1 and CDR2: SEHNR, FQNEAQ (reference sequence). Written as DNA, the CDR3 is TGTGCCAGCAGCTTTTCAGGGGGGACTGGAAACACCATATATTTT. Residues: CASSFSGGTGNTIYF.

Only a few counts were recorded for this clonotype. DNA of the CDR3: TGTGCCACCAGCAGAGAAATTGATTTGAACACTGAAGCTTTCTTT. This translates into CATSREIDLNTEAFF. The V gene is TRBV15, the J gene TRBJ1-1; D unclear. V shed 0 bases and J shed 0 bases, with 8 bases lying between them. The CDR3 extends over 15 amino acids. CDR1 is LNHNV, CDR2 YYDKDF, per germline (reference sequence).

In its sample, this clonotype was seen a few times. V is TRBV10-3 and J is TRBJ2-2; D perhaps matches TRBD2 (6 bases). The germline V and J ends were trimmed by 5 bases and 3 bases, with 10 bases remaining between them. The length of the CDR3 is 14 residues. The germline V gene encodes CDR1 ENHRY and CDR2 SYGVKD. This CDR3 is CAISKSGDTGELFF. CDR3 nucleotide sequence: TGTGCCATCAGTAAATCGGGGGACACCGGGGAGCTGTTTTTT.

This clonotype appeared a few times. V gene TRBV3-1 combines with J gene TRBJ2-5; 8 bases are shared with TRBD2. This CDR3 comprises 14 residues. The germline V gene encodes CDR1 LGHDT and CDR2 YNNKEL (reference sequence). V lost 3 bases to trimming and J lost 5 bases; unmatched junction nucleotides: 5. The CDR3: CASSQSGGGETQYF. In DNA form, the CDR3 reads TGTGCCAGCAGCCAGAGCGGGGGAGGGGAGACCCAGTACTTC.

This clonotype was seen more than once but under ten times. This rearrangement joins TRBV5-1 to TRBJ1-3; D is perhaps TRBD1 (5 bases). Germline V CDR1 and CDR2: SGHRS, YFSETQ. The V end lost 2 bases, the J end lost 4 bases, and 10 bases lay between the germline ends. The CDR3 consists of 14 residues. The CDR3 sequence is CASSLSGYGNTIYF. As DNA, the CDR3 is TGCGCCAGCAGCTTATCAGGGTACGGAAACACCATATATTTT. The full variable domain, in which reference TRBV5-1 and TRBJ1-3 provide the parts outside the CDR3, is KAGVTQTPRYLIKTRGQQVTLSCSPISGHRSVSWYQQTPGQGLQFLFEYFSETQRNKGNFPGRFSGRQFSNSRSEMNVSTLELGDSALYLCASSLSGYGNTIYFGEGSWLTVV.